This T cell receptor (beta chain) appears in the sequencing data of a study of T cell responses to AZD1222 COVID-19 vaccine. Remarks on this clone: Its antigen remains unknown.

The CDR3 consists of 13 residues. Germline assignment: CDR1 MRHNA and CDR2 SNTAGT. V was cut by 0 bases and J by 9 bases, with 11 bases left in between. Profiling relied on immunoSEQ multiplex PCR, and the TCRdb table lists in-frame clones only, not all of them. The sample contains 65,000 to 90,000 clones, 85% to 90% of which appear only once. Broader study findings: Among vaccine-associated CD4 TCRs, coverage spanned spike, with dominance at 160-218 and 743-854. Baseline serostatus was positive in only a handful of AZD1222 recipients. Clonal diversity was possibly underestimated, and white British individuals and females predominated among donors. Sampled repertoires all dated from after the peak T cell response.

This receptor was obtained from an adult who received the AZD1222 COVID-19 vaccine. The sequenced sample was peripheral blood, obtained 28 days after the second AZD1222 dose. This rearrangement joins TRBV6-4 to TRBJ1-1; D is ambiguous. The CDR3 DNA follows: TGTGCCAGCAGTGACTCGCGCAGCACGCAAGCTTTCTTT. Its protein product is CASSDSRSTQAFF.